Each of the 20 T cell receptor beta chains below was sequenced from the same sample in a study of T cell responses to AZD1222 COVID-19 vaccine (dated by TCRdb to the early 2020s). The time point label for this specimen denotes: baseline before first vaccination. The method behind the library was the immunoSEQ multiplex PCR assay. The immuneACCESS repertoire file appears here via TCRdb, limited to in-frame rearrangements. These files lack a portion of the clones; in checked studies, under half of the deficit traces to unresolved V genes, and the cause of the others is not known. The sample includes more than 150,000 clones, with about 92% observed a single time. Less than 11% of the sample is taken by the ten largest. This material consisted of peripheral blood, taken on day 0 of AZD1222 vaccination. The source of these receptors is an adult in good health.

The chain employs TRBV6-5 and TRBJ1-2; D gene unclear. The CDR3 is made up of 13 amino acids. CDR1 and CDR2 (germline): MNHEY, SVGAGI. V dropped 0 bases and J dropped 6 bases, with 8 bases sitting between them. The CDR3 region is CASSYSSGNGYTF. CDR3 sequence (DNA): TGTGCCAGCAGTTACTCATCGGGGAATGGCTACACCTTC.

The CDR3 DNA sequence: TGTGCCAGCAGTTTTCAGCGGGGGGCTCCCTACGAGCAGTACGTC. This encodes CASSFQRGAPYEQYV. The chain has TRBV28 and TRBJ2-7, with TRBD2 matching 9 bases. This CDR3 region has 15 residues. Germline-derived CDR1 and CDR2 are MDHEN and SYDVKM. Unmatched junction bases numbered 5, after V lost 3 bases and J lost 2 bases.

This clone occurred once. The chain joins TRBV7-9 to TRBJ1-3; D remains ambiguous. Looked up from germline, CDR1 is SEHNR and CDR2 is FQNEAQ (reference sequence). Trimming shortened V by 0 bases and J by 1 base, and 7 bases separated the two germline ends. The CDR3 length is 15 residues. The CDR3 loop reads CASSLAWGSGNTIYF. As DNA, the CDR3 is TGTGCCAGCAGCTTAGCATGGGGATCTGGAAACACCATATATTTT.

In its sample, this clone was seen once. The V call is TRBV4-1, the J call TRBJ1-4; possibly TRBD1 for D (5 bases). CDR1 and CDR2 from the germline V gene are MGHRA and YSYEKL. V was trimmed by 3 bases and J by 6 bases, leaving 17 bases between them. CDR3 size: 16 residues. CDR3 protein: CASSHVLGTPDEKLFF. CDR3 coding DNA: TGCGCCAGCAGCCACGTACTCGGGACGCCGGATGAAAAACTGTTTTTT.

The V gene is TRBV28, the J gene TRBJ1-6; D remains unclear. The V end was cut by 5 bases, the J end by 3 bases, with 14 bases between. The CDR3 runs 16 residues. In germline, CDR1 is MDHEN, CDR2 SYDVKM. Here the CDR3 DNA reads TGTGCCAGCAGTACCCGGCGGTCGCTCTATAATTCACCCCTCCACTTT. Its translation: CASSTRRSLYNSPLHF.

The chain uses TRBV18 and TRBJ2-1, with 8 nucleotides matching TRBD1. J was trimmed by 6 bases and V by 3 bases; bases with no gene match: 7. From germline, CDR1 is KGHSH and CDR2 LQKENI. The CDR3 covers 15 residues. CDR3 sequence (DNA): TGTGCCAGCTCACCTTCGGACAGGGCAATCAATGAGCAGTTCTTC. This gives the protein CASSPSDRAINEQFF.

CDR3 DNA sequence: TGTGCCAGCAGTTACCCAGGGGGGTCTGGAAACACCATATATTTT. Its translation: CASSYPGGSGNTIYF. The rearrangement uses TRBV6-6 and TRBJ1-3; TRBD1 aligns across 7 bases. Germline trimming cut 2 bases from V and 1 base from J; bases unmatched to any gene: 2. Germline values: CDR1 MNHNY, CDR2 SVGAGI (reference sequence). There are 15 residues in the CDR3.

The chain joins TRBV19 to TRBJ2-3, with D possibly matching TRBD2 (5 bases). The CDR3 consists of 14 residues. Germline V CDR1 and CDR2: LNHDA, SQIVND (reference sequence). The V gene lost 7 bases and the J gene lost 4 bases, with 15 bases spanning the gap. The CDR3 is CASMGRFGADTQYF. The CDR3 DNA reads as TGTGCCAGTATGGGGAGATTTGGGGCAGATACGCAGTATTTT.

V usage is TRBV7-9 and J usage is TRBJ1-1; no clear D. Germline-derived CDR1 and CDR2 are SEHNR and FQNEAQ (reference sequence). Trimming stripped 5 bases from V and 0 bases from J, with 13 bases between. This CDR3 contains 15 residues. In DNA, the CDR3 is TGTGCCAGCAGCATGGCCTGGGAAGTGAACACTGAAGCTTTCTTT. It is translated as CASSMAWEVNTEAFF.

The chain carries TRBV3-1 (or the pseudogene TRBV3-2) and TRBJ1-1; a weak D match, TRBD1 (6 bases). Germline-derived CDR1 and CDR2 are LGHDT and YNNKEL (reference sequence). This CDR3 has 14 amino acids. V lost 4 bases and J 3 bases, leaving 12 bases between the germline ends. As DNA, the CDR3 is TGTGCCAGCAGCCCGAACAGGGCTTACACTGAAGCTTTCTTT. It translates to CASSPNRAYTEAFF.

The chain has TRBV4-1 and TRBJ2-7, with D unresolved. Trimming removed 1 base at V and 2 bases at J, with 9 bases between. CDR1 and CDR2 from the germline V gene are MGHRA and YSYEKL. The CDR3 contains 14 residues. The chain's CDR3 is CASSQGPRAYEQYF. As DNA, the CDR3 is TGCGCCAGCAGCCAAGGCCCCAGAGCCTACGAGCAGTACTTC.

The chain couples TRBV16 to TRBJ1-5, with D perhaps TRBD1 (6 bases). V was pared by 6 bases and J by 2 bases, with 14 bases between. The CDR3 is 15 amino acids. Germline V gene sequence: CDR1 KGHSY, CDR2 FQNENV. CDR3 amino acids: CASSHGGAGNQPQHF. The CDR3 coding sequence is TGTGCCAGCAGTCATGGGGGGGCGGGCAATCAGCCCCAGCATTTT.

This clone is a singleton in its sample. The V call is TRBV7-2, the J call TRBJ1-5; a weak D match, TRBD1 (5 bases). Germline CDR1 is SGHTA and CDR2 is FQGNSA. The CDR3 is 13 residues long. V was cut by 5 bases and J by 4 bases, with 9 bases left in between. The CDR3 protein is CASSQGPNQPQHF. The CDR3 DNA is TGTGCCAGCAGCCAGGGACCAAATCAGCCCCAGCATTTT.

The chain combines TRBV7-9 with TRBJ1-1; D uncertain. Germline V lookup: CDR1 SEHNR, CDR2 FQNEAQ (reference sequence). The V gene lost 4 bases and the J gene lost 2 bases, with 14 bases spanning the gap. This CDR3 has 15 residues. CDR3 DNA: TGTGCCAGCAGCTCCGACGTGCGGCTTAACACTGAAGCTTTCTTT. Residues: CASSSDVRLNTEAFF.

The chain employs TRBV11-2 and TRBJ2-1, with 8 bases matching TRBD2. The CDR3 runs 14 residues. CDR1 and CDR2 (germline): SGHAT, FQNNGV. After removal of 2 bases from V and 8 bases from J, the junction contained 5 bases not matched to a gene. The CDR3 sequence: CASSLSGGRYEQFF. Here the CDR3 DNA reads TGTGCCAGCAGCTTATCGGGAGGGCGGTATGAGCAGTTCTTC.

The V gene is TRBV7-3, the J gene TRBJ2-3; D not resolved. The CDR3 spans 13 residues. Germline lookup yields CDR1 SGHTA and CDR2 FQGTGA. With 6 bases removed from V and 6 bases from J, the gap between germline ends came to 13 bases. The CDR3 region is CASRGRSEDTQYF. CDR3 DNA sequence: TGTGCCAGCAGGGGTCGCTCGGAGGATACGCAGTATTTT.

CDR3 in amino acids: CASRKGRGSSYEQYF. CDR3 coding DNA: TGTGCCAGCAGGAAAGGGCGGGGGAGCTCCTACGAGCAGTACTTC. V and J are TRBV2 and TRBJ2-7, with 7 bases fitting TRBD2. The ends lost 6 bases at V and 0 bases at J; junction bases unmatched: 8. The CDR3 contains 15 residues. Germline CDR1 is SNHLY and CDR2 is FYNNEI.

The chain couples TRBV5-1 to TRBJ2-7; possibly TRBD2 for D (6 bases). The V gene's germline CDR1 is SGHRS and CDR2 YFSETQ. The CDR3 is made up of 15 amino acids. V lost 0 bases, J lost 0 bases, and 10 bases lay in between. The CDR3 protein is CASSLDLASSYEQYF. The CDR3 DNA is TGCGCCAGCAGCTTGGATCTAGCGAGCTCCTACGAGCAGTACTTC.

This chain links TRBV4-2 with TRBJ1-3; D is unclear. The V end was cut by 2 bases, the J end by 7 bases, with 12 bases between. The CDR3 length is 14 residues. Germline-derived CDR1 and CDR2 are LGHNA and YNFKEQ. CDR3 protein: CASSQNLSPNTIYF. The CDR3 DNA is TGTGCCAGCAGCCAAAATTTATCGCCGAACACCATATATTTT.

This clone was observed a single time. V and J are TRBV12-5 and TRBJ2-3; D perhaps matches TRBD1 (5 bases). V was clipped by 0 bases and J by 4 bases, with 26 bases between them. Germline V gives CDR1 LGHNT, CDR2 FRNRAP. This CDR3 is 20 amino acids long. The CDR3 here is CASGLVEYTGRKRPADTQYF. The DNA of the CDR3 is TGTGCTAGTGGTTTGGTAGAATATACAGGTAGAAAGCGCCCCGCAGATACGCAGTATTTT. Combining the CDR3 with reference TRBV12-5 and TRBJ2-3 gives the whole variable domain DARVTQTPRHKVTEMGQEVTMRCQPILGHNTVFWYRQTMMQGLELLAYFRNRAPLDDSGMPKDRFSAEMPDATLATLKIQPSEPRDSAVYFCASGLVEYTGRKRPADTQYFGPGTRLTVL.